This T cell receptor beta chain comes out of a study of brain T cells in children with intractable seizures. Regarding time point: blood from clinic visit 5 months post-surgery; TSC patient then seizure free. Germline lookup yields CDR1 SGDLS and CDR2 YYNGEE. This CDR3 has 15 amino acids. With V trimmed by 7 bases and J by 4 bases, 8 bases remained unmatched. Generated by immunoSEQ multiplex PCR, the TCRdb table keeps only in-frame clones and is missing some. The sample contains about 340,000 clones, over 90% of which appear only once. Sequencing was performed on peripheral blood, taken more than 4 months after surgery. This TCR was sampled from a boy younger than two with tuberous sclerosis and intractable seizures. This rearrangement joins TRBV9 to TRBJ2-3; 11 bases fit TRBD2. The CDR3 DNA is TGTGCCAGCGCGGGAGGGACTAGCGGATCAGATACGCAGTATTTT. The encoded protein is CASAGGTSGSDTQYF.